This record covers a single TCR beta chain. This clonotype was seen repeatedly, ten times or more. Its antigen is currently not known. The record has no base qualities; no much larger clone is one base away. The V end loses 4 bases and the J end loses 5 bases, and a stretch of 17 bases separates them. The germline V gene sets CDR1 to SQVTM and CDR2 to ANQGSEA. The CDR3 starts with the cysteine, ends with the phenylalanine, and has 14 residues. The only DNA kept is the CDR3, 42 bases in frame from the first base. The data stem from a study of chronic HIV infection and antiretroviral therapy (dated by TCRdb to the mid-2010s). Receptors were amplified or captured by 5' RACE. Sequencing was performed on an Illumina MiSeq. TCRdb reprocessed the public reads (quality trimming at Q25 with fastp, clone calling with MiXCR) and kept in-frame beta chains. Each entry merges the rows of one CDR3 protein and shows their most common DNA and genes. The sample table records more than 25,000 distinct CDR3 sequences; about 8.6% of these occur just once. About 2.5% of the sample is held by the ten biggest clonotypes.

The clonotype comes from an adult who had HIV and had not received antiretroviral therapy, or was an uninfected healthy control (not recorded which). Rearrangement joined TRBV29-1 to TRBJ2-5; no D segment can be confidently identified. Sequencing was performed on peripheral blood. The bases read TGCAGCGTTGGGGCACTTCTCTTCAGCGAGACCCAGTACTTC. Its translation reads: CSVGALLFSETQYF.